The 8 T cell receptor beta chains below come from one sample, sequenced in a study of PD-1 and CTLA-4 blockade in melanoma. Profiled with immunoSEQ multiplex PCR; TCRdb holds only in-frame clones, not every one. The sample carries about 30,000 clones, about 89% recorded once. The sample consisted of CD8+ T cells from peripheral blood, taken before anti-PD-1 treatment. These receptors were taken from a human donor with melanoma.

The chain has TRBV19 and TRBJ1-1, with TRBD1 as a possible D gene (6 bases). Germline CDR1 reads LNHDA; CDR2 reads SQIVND (reference sequence). The V gene lost 5 bases and the J gene lost 1 base, with 8 bases spanning the gap. This CDR3 spans 13 amino acids. The CDR3 nucleotides read TGTGCCAGTAGTGAACAGGGGAACACTGAAGCTTTCTTT. This encodes CASSEQGNTEAFF. The variable domain in full, completed from reference TRBV19 and TRBJ1-1, reads DGGITQSPKYLFRKEGQNVTLSCEQNLNHDAMYWYRQDPGQGLRLIYYSQIVNDFQKGDIAEGYSVSREKKESFPLTVTSAQKNPTAFYLCASSEQGNTEAFFGQGTRLTVV.

V is TRBV10-3 and J is TRBJ2-1; D is possibly TRBD1 (6 bases). CDR1 and CDR2 from the germline V gene are ENHRY and SYGVKD. The CDR3 covers 15 residues. V was shortened by 8 bases and J by 0 bases, with 14 bases between the two germline ends. CDR3 DNA: TGTGCCATCGGCAAACAGGGTAGCTCCTACAATGAGCAGTTCTTC. It yields the protein CAIGKQGSSYNEQFF.

The chain uses TRBV29-1 and TRBJ1-5; no firm D call. CDR3 size: 14 residues. The ends were cut back, 8 bases at V and 2 bases at J, with 16 bases in the middle. CDR1 and CDR2 (germline): SQVTM, ANQGSEA. CDR3 DNA: TGCAGCCCCATCCGTCTCGTGGGCAATCAGCCCCAGCATTTT. Amino acid sequence: CSPIRLVGNQPQHF.

CDR3 loop: CASSLLDNYEQYF. Written as DNA, the CDR3 is TGTGCCAGCAGTTTATTAGACAACTACGAGCAGTACTTC. This sequence joins TRBV27 and TRBJ2-7, with D unresolved. Trimming shortened V by 1 base and J by 3 bases, and 7 bases separated the two germline ends. Germline CDR1 MNHEY, CDR2 SMNVEV (reference sequence). The CDR3 runs 13 residues.

The DNA for the CDR3 is TGTGCCAGCAGCGGGGACGGGGCGGGCATCTACGAGCAGTACTTC. This codes for CASSGDGAGIYEQYF. This chain uses TRBV9 with TRBJ2-7, with D perhaps TRBD1 or TRBD2 (5 bases each). The CDR3 spans 15 residues. The ends were cut back, 3 bases at V and 3 bases at J, with 16 bases in the middle. Germline assignment: CDR1 SGDLS and CDR2 YYNGEE.

The CDR3 sequence is CASSFEAGNTIYF. The CDR3 DNA is TGTGCCAGCAGCTTTGAGGCAGGAAACACCATATATTTT. This chain connects TRBV11-2 to TRBJ1-3; no clear D gene. The CDR3 spans 13 residues. The V end lost 3 bases, the J end lost 4 bases, and 7 bases lay between the germline ends. Germline V gene data show CDR1 as SGHAT and CDR2 as FQNNGV.

The chain recombines TRBV6-5 with TRBJ1-5; D gene ambiguous. This CDR3 has 12 amino acids. The V end was cut by 7 bases, the J end by 7 bases, with 11 bases between. Germline loops: CDR1 MNHEY, CDR2 SVGAGI. The DNA of the CDR3 is TGTGCCAGCACTTTCCCTGGCCAGCCCCAGCATTTT. Its protein product is CASTFPGQPQHF.

This chain joins TRBV19 and TRBJ2-3; 11 bases line up with TRBD1. The trim removed 5 bases at V and 2 bases at J, leaving 9 bases unmatched. This CDR3 has 17 residues. CDR1 is LNHDA, CDR2 SQIVND, per germline (reference sequence). DNA of the CDR3: TGTGCCAGTAGTTTCTCCGGGACAGGGGGTTACACAGATACGCAGTATTTT. Protein: CASSFSGTGGYTDTQYF.